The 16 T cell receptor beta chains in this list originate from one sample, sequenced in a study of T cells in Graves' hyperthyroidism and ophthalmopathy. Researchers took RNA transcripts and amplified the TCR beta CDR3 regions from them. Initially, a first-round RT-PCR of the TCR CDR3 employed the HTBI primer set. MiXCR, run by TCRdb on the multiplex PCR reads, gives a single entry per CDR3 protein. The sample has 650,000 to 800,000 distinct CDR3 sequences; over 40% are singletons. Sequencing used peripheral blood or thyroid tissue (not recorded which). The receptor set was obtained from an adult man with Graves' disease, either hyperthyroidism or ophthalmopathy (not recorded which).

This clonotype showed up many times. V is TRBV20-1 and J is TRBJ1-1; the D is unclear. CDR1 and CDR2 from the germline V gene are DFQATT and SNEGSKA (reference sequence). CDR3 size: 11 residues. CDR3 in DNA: TGCAGCCGTGGAGGGAACACTGAAGCTTTCTTT. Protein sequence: CSRGGNTEAFF.

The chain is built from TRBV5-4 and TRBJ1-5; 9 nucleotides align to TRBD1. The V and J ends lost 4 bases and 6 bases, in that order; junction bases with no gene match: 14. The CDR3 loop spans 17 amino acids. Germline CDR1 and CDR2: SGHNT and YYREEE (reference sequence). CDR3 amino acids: CASSLASGQGRVQPQHF. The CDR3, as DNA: TGTGCCAGCAGCCTCGCCAGCGGACAGGGGAGAGTTCAGCCCCAGCATTTT.

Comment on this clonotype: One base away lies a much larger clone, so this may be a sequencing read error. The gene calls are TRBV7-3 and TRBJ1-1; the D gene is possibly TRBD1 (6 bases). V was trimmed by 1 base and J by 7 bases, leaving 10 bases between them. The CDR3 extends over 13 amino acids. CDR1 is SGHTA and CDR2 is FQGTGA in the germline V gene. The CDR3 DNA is TGTGCCAGCAGCTTAAACGGGGGGCTTGAAGCTTTCTTT. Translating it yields CASSLNGGLEAFF. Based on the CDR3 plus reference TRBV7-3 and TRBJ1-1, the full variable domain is GAGVSQTPSNKVTEKGKYVELRCDPISGHTALYWYRQSLGQGPEFLIYFQGTGAADDSGLPNDRFFAVRPEGSVSTLKIQRTERGDSAVYLCASSLNGGLEAFFGQGTRLTVV.

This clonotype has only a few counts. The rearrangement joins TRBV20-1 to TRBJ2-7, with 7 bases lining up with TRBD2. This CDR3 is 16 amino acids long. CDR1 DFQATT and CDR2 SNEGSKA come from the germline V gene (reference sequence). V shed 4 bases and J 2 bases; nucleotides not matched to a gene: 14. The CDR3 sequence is CSATPGDSGHTYEQYF. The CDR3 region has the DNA TGCAGTGCTACTCCCGGTGATAGCGGGCATACCTACGAGCAGTACTTC.

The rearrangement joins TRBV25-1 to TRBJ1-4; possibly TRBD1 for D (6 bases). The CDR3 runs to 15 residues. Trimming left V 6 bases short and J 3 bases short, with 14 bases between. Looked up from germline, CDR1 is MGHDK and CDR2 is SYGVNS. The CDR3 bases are TGTGCCAGCAGCGACGGGGGCACAGCTAATGAAAAACTGTTTTTT. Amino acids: CASSDGGTANEKLFF.

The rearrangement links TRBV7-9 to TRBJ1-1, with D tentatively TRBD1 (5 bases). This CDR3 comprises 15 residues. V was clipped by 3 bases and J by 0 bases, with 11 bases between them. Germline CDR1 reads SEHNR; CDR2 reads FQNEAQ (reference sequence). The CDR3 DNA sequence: TGTGCCAGCAGCTTGTCTACAGGATTGAACACTGAAGCTTTCTTT. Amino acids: CASSLSTGLNTEAFF.

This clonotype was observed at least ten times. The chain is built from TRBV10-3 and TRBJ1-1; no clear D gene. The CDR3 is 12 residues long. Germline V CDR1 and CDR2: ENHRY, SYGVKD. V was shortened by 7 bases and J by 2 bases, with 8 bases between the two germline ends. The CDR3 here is CAIKRDNTEAFF. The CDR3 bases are TGTGCCATCAAGCGAGATAACACTGAAGCTTTCTTT.

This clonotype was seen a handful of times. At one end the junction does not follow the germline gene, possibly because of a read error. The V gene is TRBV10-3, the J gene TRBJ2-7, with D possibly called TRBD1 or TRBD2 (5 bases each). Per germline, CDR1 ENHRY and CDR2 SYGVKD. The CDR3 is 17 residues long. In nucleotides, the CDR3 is TGTGCCAGCAGTGAAAGTACTAGAGGGGCGCAGTCCTACGAGCAGTACTTC. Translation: CASSESTRGAQSYEQYF.

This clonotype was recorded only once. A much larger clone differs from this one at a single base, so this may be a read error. CDR3 in DNA: TGTGCCGTCAGTGAGGGGACTAGCGGGACCTACGAGCAGTACTTC. It encodes CAVSEGTSGTYEQYF. The genes are TRBV10-3 and TRBJ2-7; 13 bases are shared with TRBD2. The CDR3 contains 15 residues. CDR1 is ENHRY, CDR2 SYGVKD, per germline.

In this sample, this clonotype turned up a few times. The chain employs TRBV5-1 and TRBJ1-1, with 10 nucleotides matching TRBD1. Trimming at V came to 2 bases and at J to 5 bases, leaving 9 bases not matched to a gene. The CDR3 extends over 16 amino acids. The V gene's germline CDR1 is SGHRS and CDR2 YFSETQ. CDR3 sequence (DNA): TGCGCCAGCAGCTTCACTTTGGGACAGGGGAGTACTGAAGCTTTCTTT. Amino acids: CASSFTLGQGSTEAFF.

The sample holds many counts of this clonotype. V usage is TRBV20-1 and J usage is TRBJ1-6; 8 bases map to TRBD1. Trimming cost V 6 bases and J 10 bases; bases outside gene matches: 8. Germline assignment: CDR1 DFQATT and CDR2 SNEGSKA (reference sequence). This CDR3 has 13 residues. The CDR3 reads CSALGQGGSPLHF. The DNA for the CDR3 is TGCAGTGCCCTAGGACAGGGCGGCTCACCCCTCCACTTT.

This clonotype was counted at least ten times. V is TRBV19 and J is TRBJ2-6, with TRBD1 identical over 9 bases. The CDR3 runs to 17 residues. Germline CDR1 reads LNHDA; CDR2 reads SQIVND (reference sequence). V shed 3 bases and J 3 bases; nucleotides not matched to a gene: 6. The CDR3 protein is CASSMSGTGLGANVLTF. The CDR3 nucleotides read TGTGCCAGTAGTATGAGTGGGACAGGGCTTGGGGCCAACGTCCTGACTTTC.

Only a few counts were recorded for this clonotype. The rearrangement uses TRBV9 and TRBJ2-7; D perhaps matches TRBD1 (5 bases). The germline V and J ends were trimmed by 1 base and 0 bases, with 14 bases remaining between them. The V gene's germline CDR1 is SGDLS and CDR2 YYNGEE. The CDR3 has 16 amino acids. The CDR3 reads CASSVYSGPSSYEQYF. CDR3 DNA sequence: TGTGCCAGCAGCGTATATTCAGGGCCCAGCTCCTACGAGCAGTACTTC.

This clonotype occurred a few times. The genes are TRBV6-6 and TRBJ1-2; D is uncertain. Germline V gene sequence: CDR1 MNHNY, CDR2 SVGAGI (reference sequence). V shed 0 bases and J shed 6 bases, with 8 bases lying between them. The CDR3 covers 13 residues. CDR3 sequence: CASSYSDGDGYTF. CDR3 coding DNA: TGTGCCAGCAGTTACTCGGATGGGGATGGCTACACCTTC.

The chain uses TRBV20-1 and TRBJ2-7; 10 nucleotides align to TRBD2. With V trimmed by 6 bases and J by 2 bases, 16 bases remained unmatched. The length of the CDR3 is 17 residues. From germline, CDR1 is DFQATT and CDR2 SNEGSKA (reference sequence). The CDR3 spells CSANPEITSGVTYEQYF. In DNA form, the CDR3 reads TGCAGTGCCAACCCCGAAATTACTAGCGGGGTCACCTACGAGCAGTACTTC.

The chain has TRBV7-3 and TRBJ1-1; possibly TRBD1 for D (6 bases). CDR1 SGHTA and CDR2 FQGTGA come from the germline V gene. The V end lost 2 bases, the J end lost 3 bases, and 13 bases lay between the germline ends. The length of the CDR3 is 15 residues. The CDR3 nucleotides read TGTGCCAGCAGCTTACAGGGGTTGGGCGACACTGAAGCTTTCTTT. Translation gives CASSLQGLGDTEAFF.